These T cell receptor beta chains were read from a single sample in a study of OX40 agonist ivuxolimab in advanced cancers. Clones were sequenced by immunoSEQ multiplex PCR, and TCRdb holds only the in-frame ones, with some missing. This sample has some 70,000 clones; around nine tenths occur once, and the top ten carry around 1.1%. The sequences come from CD4+ or CD8+ T cells sorted from blood, collected in a trial of the OX40 agonist ivuxolimab. Receptors originate from an adult with an advanced solid tumor such as melanoma, head and neck, liver or kidney cancer. Both conserved end residues are part of each CDR3. The order of the fields is CDR3 protein, CDR3 DNA, J gene, V gene, D gene, clone size. D genes are given only for firm matches. Where a row states a size, it is once, few, many or the class of an expanded clone; other rows omit it.

CASSVGYGSSGANVLTF | TGTGCCAGCAGCGTAGGTTACGGGAGCTCTGGGGCCAACGTCCTGACTTTC | TRBJ2-6 | TRBV9 | . | .
CASSAGGRTGELFF | TGCGCCAGCAGTGCGGGGGGCAGAACCGGGGAGCTGTTTTTT | TRBJ2-2 | TRBV10-2 | . | .
CASSLSGSNEKLFF | TGTGCCAGCAGCTTATCGGGCTCTAATGAAAAACTGTTTTTT | TRBJ1-4 | TRBV7-9 | . | .
CASSSRLDQGGFF | TGTGCCAGCTCATCTCGCCTGGACCAGGGGGGGTTCTTC | TRBJ2-1 | TRBV18 | . | .
CASSQDRSAGGPTDTQYF | TGCGCCAGCAGCCAAGATAGAAGCGCGGGGGGGCCGACAGATACGCAGTATTTT | TRBJ2-3 | TRBV4-1 | TRBD2 | few
CASSLEQGWTDTQYF | TGTGCCAGCAGCTTAGAGCAGGGCTGGACAGATACGCAGTATTTT | TRBJ2-3 | TRBV11-2 | . | .
CASSLRMSAGGYTF | TGTGCCAGCAGCTTGCGAATGAGCGCAGGAGGCTACACCTTC | TRBJ1-2 | TRBV5-4 | . | .
CASSDQSPSLSEQYF | TGTGCCAGCAGTGACCAGAGCCCCTCGTTGTCCGAGCAGTACTTC | TRBJ2-7 | TRBV2 | . | once
CASSLVGETQYF | TGTGCCAGCAGCTTAGTGGGAGAGACCCAGTACTTC | TRBJ2-5 | TRBV7-9 | . | .
CASSVPDRRGWEQFF | TGCGCCAGCAGTGTTCCAGACAGGAGGGGTTGGGAGCAGTTCTTC | TRBJ2-1 | TRBV10-2 | . | .
CASSRGGNEQFF | TGTGCCAGCAGTCGAGGAGGGAATGAGCAGTTCTTC | TRBJ2-1 | TRBV6-1 | . | .
CASSRRDTFYNEQFF | TGTGCCAGCAGCCGCCGGGACACCTTCTACAATGAGCAGTTCTTC | TRBJ2-1 | TRBV5-4 | . | .
CASSPGWFAGGTQTQYF | TGCGCCAGCAGCCCGGGATGGTTCGCGGGGGGGACACAGACCCAGTACTTC | TRBJ2-5 | TRBV5-6 | TRBD2 | .
CASSYGSQETQYF | TGCGCCAGCAGCTACGGATCGCAAGAGACCCAGTACTTC | TRBJ2-5 | TRBV5-1 | . | .
CASGLVAGQAMSPLHF | TGTGCTAGTGGTTTGGTAGCAGGACAAGCTATGTCACCCCTCCACTTT | TRBJ1-6 | TRBV12-5 | . | .
CAWSVETGLEKLFF | TGTGCCTGGAGTGTGGAGACAGGTTTAGAAAAACTGTTTTTT | TRBJ1-4 | TRBV30 | . | .
CASRENNSPLHF | TGTGCCAGCAGGGAGAACAATTCACCCCTCCACTTT | TRBJ1-6 | TRBV6-1 | . | .
CAWSITVNTEAFF | TGTGCCTGGAGTATTACAGTGAACACTGAAGCTTTCTTT | TRBJ1-1 | TRBV30 | . | few
CASWTNYGYTF | TGTGCCAGTTGGACTAACTATGGCTACACCTTC | TRBJ1-2 | TRBV6-1 | . | once
CASSIFGTEAFF | TGTGCCAGTAGTATATTCGGCACTGAAGCTTTCTTT | TRBJ1-1 | TRBV19 | . | .
CASSPSGGAGTDTQYF | TGTGCCAGCAGCCCTAGCGGGGGAGCCGGCACAGATACGCAGTATTTT | TRBJ2-3 | TRBV5-4 | TRBD2 | .
CAWSVRDRGLSPLHF | TGTGCCTGGAGTGTTCGGGACAGGGGGCTTTCACCCCTCCACTTT | TRBJ1-6 | TRBV30 | TRBD1 | .
CASSDPNYGYTF | TGTGCCAGCAGTGACCCTAACTATGGCTACACCTTC | TRBJ1-2 | TRBV25-1 | . | .
CASSFWGLETQYF | TGTGCCAGCAGCTTCTGGGGACTGGAGACCCAGTACTTC | TRBJ2-5 | TRBV11-2 | . | .
CASSQGTSGGAEQFF | TGCGCCAGCAGCCAGGGGACTAGCGGGGGAGCCGAGCAGTTCTTC | TRBJ2-1 | TRBV5-1 | TRBD2 | .
CASSPGLAGGQTLYQETQYF | TGTGCCAGCAGCCCCGGACTAGCGGGGGGGCAGACATTGTACCAAGAGACCCAGTACTTC | TRBJ2-5 | TRBV28 | TRBD2 | .
CASSQQYEQYF | TGTGCCAGCAGCCAACAGTACGAGCAGTACTTC | TRBJ2-7 | TRBV14 | . | .
CASSWGDAYEQYF | TGTGCCAGCAGCTGGGGGGACGCTTACGAGCAGTACTTC | TRBJ2-7 | TRBV5-4 | . | .
CSVEERRVKSGGALDTQYF | TGCAGCGTTGAAGAGAGGCGGGTTAAGAGCGGGGGGGCCCTGGATACGCAGTATTTT | TRBJ2-3 | TRBV29-1 | TRBD2 | .
CASSTGTGGNNQPQHF | TGTGCCAGCTCAACCGGGACAGGGGGAAACAATCAGCCCCAGCATTTT | TRBJ1-5 | TRBV18 | TRBD1 | .
CAWSKDRGYEQYF | TGTGCCTGGAGTAAGGACAGGGGCTACGAGCAGTACTTC | TRBJ2-7 | TRBV30 | TRBD1 | few
CASRKAGPLSYEQYF | TGTGCCAGCAGGAAAGCGGGGCCACTCTCCTACGAGCAGTACTTC | TRBJ2-7 | TRBV2 | TRBD2 | .
CASIKKRPGPGYEQYF | TGTGCCAGCATAAAAAAACGACCGGGTCCAGGCTACGAGCAGTACTTC | TRBJ2-7 | TRBV5-6 | . | .
CASQTQQGQPQHF | TGTGCCAGCCAGACCCAACAGGGACAGCCCCAGCATTTT | TRBJ1-5 | TRBV6-1 | . | .
CASSPGTGAGYTF | TGCGCCAGCAGTCCCGGGACAGGAGCCGGCTACACCTTC | TRBJ1-2 | TRBV10-1 | TRBD1 | .
CASSPSDYEQFF | TGTGCCAGCAGCCCTTCAGACTATGAGCAGTTCTTC | TRBJ2-1 | TRBV14 | . | few
CASSGAGTSGYNEQFF | TGTGCCAGCAGCGGGGCCGGGACTAGCGGGTACAATGAGCAGTTCTTC | TRBJ2-1 | TRBV5-4 | TRBD2 | .